Below, 32 T cell receptor beta chains from the same sample are listed, as sequenced in a study of early T cells in non-severe SARS-CoV-2 infection. TCRdb passed the 5' RACE reads through MiXCR, listing each CDR3 protein once. The sample has fewer than 80,000 distinct CDR3 sequences, around 11% seen once. The specimen comprised whole blood, sampled at baseline. Receptors originate from an adult who was a healthcare worker with PCR-confirmed SARS-CoV-2 infection or an uninfected control (not recorded which).

This chain joins TRBV7-3 and TRBJ2-3, with a weak D call TRBD2 (7 bases). The germline gives CDR1 SGHTA, CDR2 FQGTGA. This CDR3 spans 17 amino acids. V lost 5 bases and J 2 bases, leaving 20 bases between the germline ends. The CDR3 protein is CASSLGAGGGSTDTQYF. The CDR3 DNA follows: TGTGCCAGCAGCCTAGGGGCCGGCGGGGGCTCCACAGATACGCAGTATTTT.

This chain connects TRBV7-8 to TRBJ2-3; D may correspond to TRBD1 or TRBD2 (5 bases each). The CDR3 is made up of 14 amino acids. Germline values: CDR1 SGHVS, CDR2 FQNEAQ. Deletions cut 5 bases from V and 2 bases from J, with 11 bases between. This chain's CDR3 is CASSQRDPTDTQYF. The DNA for the CDR3 is TGTGCCAGCAGCCAACGGGACCCCACAGATACGCAGTATTTT.

The rearrangement links TRBV29-1 to TRBJ1-1, with D possibly being TRBD1 (5 bases). The CDR3 consists of 13 residues. V shed 8 bases and J shed 0 bases, with 13 bases lying between them. The germline V gene encodes CDR1 SQVTM and CDR2 ANQGSEA. The CDR3 DNA is TGCAGCCTTGGGGGAGCCTTGAACACTGAAGCTTTCTTT. Translation: CSLGGALNTEAFF.

At least ten counts were recorded for this clonotype. The chain combines TRBV25-1 with TRBJ1-1, with D perhaps TRBD1 (6 bases). The germline CDR1 and CDR2 sequences are MGHDK and SYGVNS. V was shortened by 11 bases and J by 0 bases, with 13 bases between the two germline ends. The CDR3 is 13 amino acids. The CDR3: CASQGIMNTEAFF. The CDR3 DNA follows: TGTGCCTCCCAGGGGATTATGAACACTGAAGCTTTCTTT.

This clonotype was recorded at least ten times. The chain is built from TRBV6-1 and TRBJ2-7; possibly TRBD1 or TRBD2 for D (5 bases each). V was pared by 1 base and J by 5 bases, with 12 bases between. The CDR3 loop spans 14 amino acids. Germline values: CDR1 MNHNS, CDR2 SASEGT. The DNA of the CDR3 is TGTGCCAGCAGTGAAGACCGGGGCCCGGACGAGCAGTACTTC. Its translation is CASSEDRGPDEQYF.

The chain employs TRBV6-2 or TRBV6-3 and TRBJ2-6; the D is unclear. With 6 bases removed from V and 1 base from J, the gap between germline ends came to 13 bases. Germline lookup yields CDR1 MNHEY and CDR2 SVGEGT. The CDR3 runs 16 residues. The CDR3 DNA sequence: TGTGCCAGCAGAGCAATCCCGGTATCTGGGGCCAACGTCCTGACTTTC. Translating gives CASRAIPVSGANVLTF.

The chain employs TRBV28 and TRBJ1-1, with D perhaps matching TRBD1 (5 bases). The CDR3 contains 11 residues. Germline V lookup: CDR1 MDHEN, CDR2 SYDVKM. The V end was cut by 11 bases, the J end by 4 bases, with 11 bases between. In nucleotides, the CDR3 is TGTGCCTCGGGGGATCCCACTGAAGCTTTCTTT. This sequence encodes CASGDPTEAFF.

The genes are TRBV2 and TRBJ1-1; D call uncertain. Trimming cost V 5 bases and J 1 base, with 8 bases left between them. The germline CDR1 and CDR2 sequences are SNHLY and FYNNEI. This CDR3 is 13 amino acids long. The CDR3 loop reads CASSNKPNTEAFF. The CDR3 DNA sequence: TGTGCCAGCAGTAACAAACCGAACACTGAAGCTTTCTTT.

This clonotype was observed a handful of times. The CDR3 nucleotides read TGTGCCAGCCACGAACATGGAAAGTCGGAAAATGAGCAGTTCTTC. Amino acid sequence: CASHEHGKSENEQFF. The chain recombines TRBV6-5 with TRBJ2-1; D gene uncertain. CDR3 length: 15 amino acids. CDR1 and CDR2 (germline): MNHEY, SVGAGI. Between the trimmed V and J ends, which lost 8 bases and 7 bases, there was a span of 21 bases.

This clonotype was picked up a small number of times. The rearrangement links TRBV28 to TRBJ2-7; 7 nucleotides agree with TRBD1. Germline CDR1 is MDHEN and CDR2 is SYDVKM. The CDR3 totals 15 residues. V shed 7 bases and J 3 bases; nucleotides not matched to a gene: 12. The CDR3 loop is CASKTGTAEHYEQYF. In DNA, the CDR3 is TGTGCCAGCAAAACCGGGACAGCCGAGCACTACGAGCAGTACTTC.

V gene TRBV20-1 combines with J gene TRBJ1-1; 11 nucleotides match TRBD1. CDR1 DFQATT and CDR2 SNEGSKA come from the germline V gene (reference sequence). Unmatched junction bases numbered 9, after V lost 3 bases and J lost 3 bases. The CDR3 contains 16 residues. The CDR3 bases are TGCAGTGCTAGCCCGGACAGGGGGCCGCGGGACACTGAAGCTTTCTTT. Encoded protein: CSASPDRGPRDTEAFF.

This chain connects TRBV7-9 to TRBJ2-6, with unresolved D. Trimming took off 6 bases at V and 6 bases at J, with 15 bases between the two ends. CDR1 and CDR2 from the germline V gene are SEHNR and FQNEAQ (reference sequence). There are 15 residues in the CDR3. CDR3 region: CASSQDRPAANVLTF. The DNA of the CDR3 is TGTGCCAGCAGTCAAGACCGACCTGCGGCCAACGTCCTGACTTTC.

The rearrangement links TRBV29-1 to TRBJ1-5, with D unresolved. Germline lookup yields CDR1 SQVTM and CDR2 ANQGSEA. V was shortened by 5 bases and J by 2 bases, with 13 bases between the two germline ends. CDR3 length equals 14 residues. CDR3 bases: TGCAGCGTTTCGGGTTCTCAGGGCAATCAGCCCCAGCATTTT. Translating it yields CSVSGSQGNQPQHF.

This clonotype was observed a handful of times. The chain combines TRBV5-1 with TRBJ2-2, with a tentative D call TRBD2 (6 bases). V gave up 0 bases and J gave up 6 bases, with 12 bases separating them. The CDR3 length is 15 residues. The germline gives CDR1 SGHRS, CDR2 YFSETQ. The CDR3 bases are TGCGCCAGCAGCTTGGCCTGGTCGGGGGCCGGGGAGCTGTTTTTT. As protein: CASSLAWSGAGELFF.

This clonotype was counted between two and nine times. The conserved phenylalanine or tryptophan is not found at the CDR3 terminus, so this likely reflects a read error. The limits of the CDR3 on the DNA are not certain, so only TCRdb's listed CDR3 is given. This chain connects TRBV7-9 to TRBJ2-7; the listed D gene, TRBD1, was not tested against the DNA. The CDR3 has 12 residues if both end residues are counted. Germline CDR1 is SEHNR and CDR2 is FQNEAQ (reference sequence). The CDR3 region is CASSLDLGARRL.

The sample holds a few counts of this clonotype. The chain is built from TRBV7-9 and TRBJ2-7; 12 bases match TRBD2. V trimming: 5 bases; J trimming: 1 base; junction bases outside the gene matches: 3. The CDR3 totals 15 residues. The germline V gene encodes CDR1 SEHNR and CDR2 FQNEAQ (reference sequence). The CDR3 nucleotides read TGTGCCAGCAGCCGACTAGCGGGGGCGTCCTACGAGCAGTACTTC. The encoded protein is CASSRLAGASYEQYF. The full variable domain, its missing parts supplied by reference TRBV7-9 and TRBJ2-7, is DTGVSQNPRHKITKRGQNVTFRCDPISEHNRLYWYRQTLGQGPEFLTYFQNEAQLEKSRLLSDRFSAERPKGSFSTLEIQRTEQGDSAMYLCASSRLAGASYEQYFGPGTRLTVT.

This clonotype was seen only a few times. The chain recombines TRBV7-3 with TRBJ2-3; 10 bases fit TRBD2. Germline CDR1 is SGHTA and CDR2 is FQGTGA. V gave up 5 bases and J gave up 5 bases; unmatched junction bases: 10. The CDR3 runs 16 residues. The CDR3 here is CASSPRASGGKDTQYF. The CDR3 DNA reads TGTGCCAGCAGCCCCCGGGCTAGCGGGGGAAAAGATACGCAGTATTTT.

The table lists this clonotype with a few counts. The junction does not match germline at one end; this may be a read error. The genes are TRBV11-2 and TRBJ2-1; D remains ambiguous. CDR1 is SGHAT, CDR2 FQNNGV, per germline. The CDR3 runs to 14 residues. The CDR3: CASTLGQAAYEQFF. The CDR3, as DNA: TGTGCCAGCACCTTAGGCCAGGCGGCGTACGAGCAGTTCTTC.

The gene calls are TRBV29-1 and TRBJ2-7, with D possibly TRBD2 on 5 matching bases. The CDR3 is made up of 14 amino acids. Germline loops: CDR1 SQVTM, CDR2 ANQGSEA. Deletions cut 4 bases from V and 2 bases from J, with 15 bases between. This chain's CDR3 is CSVAGISRAYEQYF. CDR3 coding DNA: TGCAGCGTTGCCGGGATTTCTCGAGCCTACGAGCAGTACTTC.

The V and J genes are TRBV21-1 and TRBJ2-7; TRBD2 reflects the table's D call only, with no check against the DNA. TRBV21-1 is assigned pseudogene status. The CDR3 spans 12 residues. Written as DNA, the CDR3 is TGTGCCAGCAAGCAGGGCCCCTACGAGCAGTACTTC. Protein product: CASKQGPYEQYF.

The V and J genes are TRBV29-1 and TRBJ2-7; possible D gene TRBD1, 6 bases. The length of the CDR3 is 16 residues. Germline V gene data show CDR1 as SQVTM and CDR2 as ANQGSEA. V was trimmed by 4 bases and J by 1 base, leaving 20 bases between them. CDR3 residues: CSVGYQGNHRSYEQYF. CDR3 coding DNA: TGCAGCGTTGGGTACCAGGGGAACCATCGGTCCTACGAGCAGTACTTC.

This clonotype was seen only a few times. J is TRBJ1-1 and V is TRBV5-4, with 8 nucleotides matching TRBD1. Germline V CDR1 and CDR2: SGHNT, YYREEE (reference sequence). V was pared by 4 bases and J by 4 bases, with 12 bases of the junction left unmatched. This CDR3 is built from 16 residues. In DNA form, the CDR3 reads TGTGCCAGCAGCGAACCCAGGACAGGGAAGCTCACTGAAGCTTTCTTT. Protein product: CASSEPRTGKLTEAFF.

The V and J genes are TRBV20-1 and TRBJ2-1; 8 bases agree with TRBD2. The CDR3 contains 13 residues. J gave up 6 bases and V 4 bases, and 5 bases lay outside the gene matches. Germline assignment: CDR1 DFQATT and CDR2 SNEGSKA (reference sequence). The CDR3 region is CSANGGAGNEQFF. CDR3 sequence (DNA): TGCAGTGCTAACGGGGGGGCCGGCAATGAGCAGTTCTTC.

This clonotype has at least ten counts. This sequence joins TRBV6-5 and TRBJ1-2; D unresolved. Between the trimmed V and J ends, which lost 9 bases and 0 bases, there was a span of 8 bases. Germline V gives CDR1 MNHEY, CDR2 SVGAGI. This CDR3 spans 12 amino acids. DNA of the CDR3: TGTGCCAGTTCCCAGGCTAACTATGGCTACACCTTC. It specifies CASSQANYGYTF.

This clonotype was seen only a few times. The chain uses TRBV12-5 and TRBJ2-7; 7 bases line up with TRBD1. Germline CDR1 and CDR2: LGHNT and FRNRAP. CDR3 length: 14 amino acids. Germline trimming cut 4 bases from V and 5 bases from J; bases unmatched to any gene: 8. DNA of the CDR3: TGTGCTAGTGGTTCACCCCGACAGGGAGACGAGCAGTACTTC. It translates to CASGSPRQGDEQYF.

This clonotype was seen a few times. The chain employs TRBV7-2 and TRBJ2-7; 8 bases are shared with TRBD1. CDR3 size: 14 residues. CDR1 and CDR2 (germline): SGHTA, FQGNSA. V was clipped by 6 bases and J by 5 bases; unmatched bases: 9. CDR3 bases: TGTGCCAGCAGTCGAAACCAGGGGGCCCACGAGCAGTACTTC. It specifies CASSRNQGAHEQYF.

The chain joins TRBV12-3 or TRBV12-4 to TRBJ1-2; D might be TRBD1 (5 bases). The CDR3 totals 13 residues. Deletions cut 7 bases from V and 4 bases from J, with 13 bases between. Here the CDR3 DNA reads TGTGCCAGCACCCCGGGACCGATCTATGGCTACACCTTC. Encoded protein: CASTPGPIYGYTF.

The chain employs TRBV2 and TRBJ2-1; the D is unclear. V lost 4 bases to trimming and J lost 8 bases, with 9 bases between them. CDR3 length: 12 residues. Germline-derived CDR1 and CDR2 are SNHLY and FYNNEI. The CDR3: CASSGDGDEQFF. CDR3 DNA sequence: TGTGCCAGCAGTGGAGACGGAGATGAGCAGTTCTTC. Combining the CDR3 with reference TRBV2 and TRBJ2-1 gives the whole variable domain EPEVTQTPSHQVTQMGQEVILRCVPISNHLYFYWYRQILGQKVEFLVSFYNNEISEKSEIFDDQFSVERPDGSNFTLKIRSTKLEDSAMYFCASSGDGDEQFFGPGTRLTVL.

The chain employs TRBV2 and TRBJ2-7; D is ambiguous. V shed 4 bases and J shed 7 bases, with 8 bases lying between them. Germline-derived CDR1 and CDR2 are SNHLY and FYNNEI. The CDR3 consists of 11 residues. CDR3 loop: CASSVMIEQYF. The CDR3 nucleotides are TGTGCCAGCAGTGTTATGATAGAGCAGTACTTC.

This chain links TRBV20-1 with TRBJ2-3, with 13 nucleotides matching TRBD2. Trimming cost V 5 bases and J 1 base; bases outside gene matches: 0. The germline gives CDR1 DFQATT, CDR2 SNEGSKA (reference sequence). The CDR3 is made up of 14 amino acids. In nucleotides, the CDR3 is TGCAGTGCTGGGACTAGCGGGGGCACAGATACGCAGTATTTT. This codes for CSAGTSGGTDTQYF.

This chain uses TRBV27 with TRBJ2-2, with a tentative D call TRBD2 (6 bases). CDR1 and CDR2 (germline): MNHEY, SMNVEV (reference sequence). The CDR3 runs to 15 residues. The germline V and J ends were trimmed by 7 bases and 2 bases, with 14 bases remaining between them. CDR3 amino acids: CASTPRGINTGELFF. The CDR3 DNA sequence: TGTGCCAGCACCCCCCGGGGGATTAACACCGGGGAGCTGTTTTTT.

This clonotype was recorded a few times. This rearrangement joins TRBV12-3 or TRBV12-4 to TRBJ1-5, with TRBD1 as a possible D gene (6 bases). With 6 bases removed from V and 8 bases from J, the gap between germline ends came to 11 bases. The CDR3 spans 12 residues. CDR3 bases: TGTGCCAGCAGCTTTCAGGGGAAGCCCCAGCATTTT. This sequence encodes CASSFQGKPQHF.